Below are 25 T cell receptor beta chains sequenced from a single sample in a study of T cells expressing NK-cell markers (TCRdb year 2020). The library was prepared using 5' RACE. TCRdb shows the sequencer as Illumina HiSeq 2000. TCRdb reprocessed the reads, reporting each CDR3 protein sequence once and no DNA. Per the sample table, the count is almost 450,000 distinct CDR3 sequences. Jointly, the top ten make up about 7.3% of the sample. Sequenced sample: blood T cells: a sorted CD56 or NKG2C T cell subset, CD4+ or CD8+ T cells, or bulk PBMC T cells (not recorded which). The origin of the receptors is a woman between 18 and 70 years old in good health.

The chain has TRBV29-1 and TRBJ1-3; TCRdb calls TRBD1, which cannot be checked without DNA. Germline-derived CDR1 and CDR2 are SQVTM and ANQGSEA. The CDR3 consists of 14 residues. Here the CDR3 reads CSVLTGGFGNTIYF.

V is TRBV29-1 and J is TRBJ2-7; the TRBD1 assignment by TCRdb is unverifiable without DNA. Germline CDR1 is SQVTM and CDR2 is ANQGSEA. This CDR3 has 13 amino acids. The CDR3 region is CSVEAGQGPAQYF.

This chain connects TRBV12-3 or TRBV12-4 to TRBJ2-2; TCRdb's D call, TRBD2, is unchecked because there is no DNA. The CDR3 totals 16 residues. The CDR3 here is CASSLGGRAYTGELFF.

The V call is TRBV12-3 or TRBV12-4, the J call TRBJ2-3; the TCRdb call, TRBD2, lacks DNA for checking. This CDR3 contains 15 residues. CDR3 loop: CAGSSRNAQLDTQYF.

The CDR3 here is CSVQGQVHLLPYGYTF. This chain links TRBV20-1 with TRBJ1-2; there is no DNA to check the TCRdb D call of TRBD1. The CDR3 contains 16 residues. Germline V gene data show CDR1 as DFQATT and CDR2 as SNEGSKA (reference sequence).

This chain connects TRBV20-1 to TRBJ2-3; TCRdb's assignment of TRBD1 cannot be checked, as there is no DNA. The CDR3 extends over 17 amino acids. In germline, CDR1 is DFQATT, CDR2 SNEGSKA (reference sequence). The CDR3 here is CSARDHVAGAYTDTQYF.

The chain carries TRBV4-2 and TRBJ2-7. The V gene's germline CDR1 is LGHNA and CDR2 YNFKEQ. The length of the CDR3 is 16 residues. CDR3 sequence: CASSQDYQGSSYEQYF.

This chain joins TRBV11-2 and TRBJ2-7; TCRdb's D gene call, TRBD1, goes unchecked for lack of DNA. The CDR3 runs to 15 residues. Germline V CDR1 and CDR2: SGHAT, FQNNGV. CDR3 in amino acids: CASSWTGTGVYEQYF. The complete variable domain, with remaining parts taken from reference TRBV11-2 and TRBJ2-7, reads EAGVAQSPRYKIIEKRQSVAFWCNPISGHATLYWYQQILGQGPKLLIQFQNNGVVDDSQLPKDRFSAERLKGVDSTLKIQPAKLEDSAVYLCASSWTGTGVYEQYFGPGTRLTVT.

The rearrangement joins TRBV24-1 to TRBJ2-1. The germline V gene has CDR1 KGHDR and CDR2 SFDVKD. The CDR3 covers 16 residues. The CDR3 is CATSDRDRSSYNEQFF.

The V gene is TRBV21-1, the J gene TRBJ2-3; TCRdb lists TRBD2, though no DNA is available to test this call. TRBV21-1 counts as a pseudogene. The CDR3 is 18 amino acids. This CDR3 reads CASSRASGTPAEGDTQYF.

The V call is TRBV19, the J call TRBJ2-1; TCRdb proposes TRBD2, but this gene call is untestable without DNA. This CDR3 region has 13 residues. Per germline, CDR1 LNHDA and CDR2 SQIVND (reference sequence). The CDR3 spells CASSMVGAGEQFF.

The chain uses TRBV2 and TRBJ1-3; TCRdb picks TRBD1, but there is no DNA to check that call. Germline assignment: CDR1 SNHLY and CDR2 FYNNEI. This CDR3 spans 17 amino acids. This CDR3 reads CASSENSGQGSGNTIYF.

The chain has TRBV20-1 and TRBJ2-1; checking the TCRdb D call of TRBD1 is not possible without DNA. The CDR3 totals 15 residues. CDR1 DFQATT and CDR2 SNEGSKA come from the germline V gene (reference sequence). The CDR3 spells CSARSGGASYNEQFF.

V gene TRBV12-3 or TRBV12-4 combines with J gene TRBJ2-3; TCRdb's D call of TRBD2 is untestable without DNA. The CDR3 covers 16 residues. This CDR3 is CASSVLAGGLPDTQYF.

CDR3 amino acids: CASSLGRDDEQYF. The V call is TRBV7-9, the J call TRBJ2-7; TCRdb's assignment of TRBD2 cannot be checked, as there is no DNA. Germline CDR1 SEHNR, CDR2 FQNEAQ (reference sequence). The length of the CDR3 is 13 residues. The complete variable domain, with remaining parts taken from reference TRBV7-9 and TRBJ2-7, reads DTGVSQNPRHKITKRGQNVTFRCDPISEHNRLYWYRQTLGQGPEFLTYFQNEAQLEKSRLLSDRFSAERPKGSFSTLEIQRTEQGDSAMYLCASSLGRDDEQYFGPGTRLTVT.

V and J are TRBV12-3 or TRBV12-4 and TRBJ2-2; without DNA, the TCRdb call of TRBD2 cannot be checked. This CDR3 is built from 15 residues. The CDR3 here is CASSPPGLAPGELFF.

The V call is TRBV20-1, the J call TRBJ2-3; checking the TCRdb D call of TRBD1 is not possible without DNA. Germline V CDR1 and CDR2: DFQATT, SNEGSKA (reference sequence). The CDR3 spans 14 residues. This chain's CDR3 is CSALPGQGTDTQYF.

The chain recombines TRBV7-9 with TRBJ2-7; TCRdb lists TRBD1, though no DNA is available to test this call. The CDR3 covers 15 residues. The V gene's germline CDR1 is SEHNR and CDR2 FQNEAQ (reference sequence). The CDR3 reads CASSYIAGTAYEQYF.

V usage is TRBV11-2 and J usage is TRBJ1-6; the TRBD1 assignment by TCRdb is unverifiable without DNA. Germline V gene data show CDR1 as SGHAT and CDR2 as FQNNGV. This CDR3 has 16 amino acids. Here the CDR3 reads CASSSRQRSYNSPLHF.

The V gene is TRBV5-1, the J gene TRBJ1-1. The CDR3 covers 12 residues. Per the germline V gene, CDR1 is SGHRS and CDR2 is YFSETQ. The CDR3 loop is CASSTDSTEAFF.

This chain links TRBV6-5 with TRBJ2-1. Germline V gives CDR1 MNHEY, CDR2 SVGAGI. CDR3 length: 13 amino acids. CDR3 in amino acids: CASSYRLGNEQFF.

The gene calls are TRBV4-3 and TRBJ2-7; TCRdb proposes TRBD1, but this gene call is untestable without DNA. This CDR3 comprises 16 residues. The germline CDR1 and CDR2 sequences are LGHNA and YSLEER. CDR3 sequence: CASSQESGTGAYKQYF.

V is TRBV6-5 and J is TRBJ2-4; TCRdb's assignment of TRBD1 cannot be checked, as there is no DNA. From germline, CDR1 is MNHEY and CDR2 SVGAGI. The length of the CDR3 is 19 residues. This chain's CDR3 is CASSYLSPGTEKYKNIQYF.

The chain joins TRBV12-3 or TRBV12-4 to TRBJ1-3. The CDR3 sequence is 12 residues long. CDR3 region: CASNGGGNTIYF.

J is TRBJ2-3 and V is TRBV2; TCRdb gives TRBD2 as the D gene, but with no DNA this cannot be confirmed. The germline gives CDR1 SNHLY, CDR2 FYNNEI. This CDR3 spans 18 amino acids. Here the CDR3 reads CASSGGLAGGHRPDTQYF.